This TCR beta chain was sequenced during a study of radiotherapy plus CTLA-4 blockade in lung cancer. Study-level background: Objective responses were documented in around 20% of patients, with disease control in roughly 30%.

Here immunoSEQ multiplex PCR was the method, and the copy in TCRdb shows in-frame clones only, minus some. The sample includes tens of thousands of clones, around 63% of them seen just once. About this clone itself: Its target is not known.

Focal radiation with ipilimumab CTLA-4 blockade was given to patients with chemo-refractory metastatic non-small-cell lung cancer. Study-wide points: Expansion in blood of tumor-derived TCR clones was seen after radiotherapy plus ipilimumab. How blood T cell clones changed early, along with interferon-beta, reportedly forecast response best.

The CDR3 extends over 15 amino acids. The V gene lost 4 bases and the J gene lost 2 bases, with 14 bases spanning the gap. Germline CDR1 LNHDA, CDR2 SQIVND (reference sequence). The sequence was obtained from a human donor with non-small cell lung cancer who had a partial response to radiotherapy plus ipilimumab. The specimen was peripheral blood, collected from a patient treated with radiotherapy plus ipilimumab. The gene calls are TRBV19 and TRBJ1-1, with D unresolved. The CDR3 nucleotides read TGTGCCAGTAGTAGTAGGCAACAGATTAACACTGAAGCTTTCTTT. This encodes CASSSRQQINTEAFF. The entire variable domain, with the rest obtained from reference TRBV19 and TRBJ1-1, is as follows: DGGITQSPKYLFRKEGQNVTLSCEQNLNHDAMYWYRQDPGQGLRLIYYSQIVNDFQKGDIAEGYSVSREKKESFPLTVTSAQKNPTAFYLCASSSRQQINTEAFFGQGTRLTVV.